Listed below are T cell receptor beta chains from one sample, sequenced in a study of identical twins. Via MiXCR, TCRdb re-called the 5' RACE reads, giving one row per CDR3 protein. Of some 570,000 distinct CDR3 sequences listed, approximately 20% are singletons. The same sample was also used in a study of yellow fever vaccine responses in identical twins.

The specimen was CD4+ T cells sorted from blood. The source is a woman aged 18 to 35 in good health. The conserved cysteine and the conserved F or W are not part of the CDR3 here.

J gene	V gene	CDR3 protein
TRBJ1-2	TRBV2	ASSEHRGDYGYT
TRBJ2-3	TRBV10-3	ATSRLAGTDTQY
TRBJ2-3	TRBV7-9	ASSSGQGATDTQY
TRBJ2-2	TRBV5-1	ASSLFGDTGELF
TRBJ2-2	TRBV9	ASSEGTGTTGELF
TRBJ2-5	TRBV10-3	AISVRENQETQY
TRBJ2-7	TRBV6-5	ASRHSFYEQY
TRBJ2-3	TRBV20-1	SAPPGAVLSDTQY
TRBJ2-3	TRBV2	ASSGGQGTPTSTDTQY
TRBJ1-1	TRBV6-8	ASSYVSCGQANTEAF
TRBJ2-2	TRBV7-3	ASSYGQGFNTGELF
TRBJ2-2	TRBV7-8	ASSPQRGINTGELF
TRBJ1-2	TRBV7-4	ASSFVVDGYT
TRBJ2-3	TRBV6-2/TRBV6-3	ASSSLAGRTRTTSTDTQY
TRBJ2-1	TRBV7-9	ASSLDGVRNEQF
TRBJ1-3	TRBV24-1	ATSSSGNTIY
TRBJ1-6	TRBV6-1	ASTAFRDNSPLH
TRBJ2-7	TRBV7-9	ASSGGRGTYEQY
TRBJ2-2	TRBV20-1	SARDPVAGELF
TRBJ2-2	TRBV7-9	ASSQGPGNTGELF
TRBJ2-1	TRBV7-9	ASTRALAGNNEQF
TRBJ2-5	TRBV20-1	SARKVSSEETQY
TRBJ2-3	TRBV5-1	ASSPGQGGMNTQY
TRBJ2-3	TRBV3-1	ASSPGTLITDTQY
TRBJ2-1	TRBV24-1	ATSDGYTSGRAKF
TRBJ2-7	TRBV19	ASSTGETYEQY
TRBJ2-6	TRBV28	ASSPPGGSGANVLT
TRBJ2-5	TRBV20-1	SASRVAGGYETQY
TRBJ1-2	TRBV11-3	ASSLGAGGDYGYT
TRBJ2-1	TRBV20-1	SAMGAGQGLNEQF
TRBJ2-7	TRBV5-1	ASSWGWDGSYEQY
TRBJ2-3	TRBV10-3	AITWTSGSSTDTQY
TRBJ2-7	TRBV7-6	ASSSLDGSSYEQY
TRBJ2-2	TRBV14	ASSKKTGSRGNTGELF
TRBJ2-2	TRBV5-1	ASSPLGSGFSGELF
TRBJ2-2	TRBV3-1	ASSQGDGELF
TRBJ2-1	TRBV10-3	AISDSSPGLAGYNEQF
TRBJ2-2	TRBV4-1	ASSQDVWGGELF
TRBJ1-5	TRBV12-3/TRBV12-4	ASSLGGRQVENQPQH
TRBJ2-3	TRBV12-3/TRBV12-4	ASRPRLAGGVRTDTQY
TRBJ2-2	TRBV12-3/TRBV12-4	ASSPAGTENTGELF
TRBJ2-1	TRBV5-1	ASSLDGKQF
TRBJ2-5	TRBV11-2	ASSFQRGETQY
TRBJ2-2	TRBV12-3/TRBV12-4	ASSLRVRTGELF
TRBJ2-4	TRBV15	ATSRDRNIQY
TRBJ2-3	TRBV18	ASSPPKVTDTQY
TRBJ2-1	TRBV12-3/TRBV12-4	ASSGRTGTRWGSSYNEQF
TRBJ2-3	TRBV2	ASSRWTSGGRDTQY
TRBJ2-1	TRBV7-2	ASSLMGGGDEQF
TRBJ2-2	TRBV7-6	ASSIGTGRTGELF
TRBJ1-1	TRBV5-1	ASSVSNTEAF
TRBJ2-2	TRBV24-1	ATSDPWSDVGELF
TRBJ1-1	TRBV6-5	ASSYSPTGPQNTEAF
TRBJ1-2	TRBV4-1	ATDGAGGYGYT
TRBJ2-1	TRBV24-1	ATSEVTGGAYNEQF